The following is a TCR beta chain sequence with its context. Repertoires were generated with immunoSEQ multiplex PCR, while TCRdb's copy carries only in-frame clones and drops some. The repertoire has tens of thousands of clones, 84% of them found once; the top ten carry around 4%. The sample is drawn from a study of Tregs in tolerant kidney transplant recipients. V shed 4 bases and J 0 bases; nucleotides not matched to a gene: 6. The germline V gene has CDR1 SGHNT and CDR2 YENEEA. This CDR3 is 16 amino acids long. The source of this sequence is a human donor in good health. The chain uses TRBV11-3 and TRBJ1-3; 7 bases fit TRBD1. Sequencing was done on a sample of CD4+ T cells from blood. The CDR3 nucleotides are TGTGCCAGCAGCTGGGGGGACAGTACCTCTGGAAACACCATATATTTT. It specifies CASSWGDSTSGNTIYF.